These 15 T cell receptor beta chains originate from one sample sequenced in a study of T cells after posttransplantation cyclophosphamide. Here immunoSEQ multiplex PCR was the method, and the copy in TCRdb shows in-frame clones only, minus some. Captured here are over 35,000 clones, none seen once; the top ten comprise 2% to 3%. The sequenced material came from PBMCs. The receptors come from a man aged 50-60 years in good health, CMV-negative, and a related stem cell transplant donor.

This clone was seen ten or more times. The gene calls are TRBV5-5 and TRBJ1-4, with 7 bases lining up with TRBD1. This CDR3 spans 14 amino acids. After removal of 4 bases from V and 8 bases from J, the junction contained 8 bases not matched to a gene. CDR1 is SGHKS and CDR2 is YYEKEE in the germline V gene (reference sequence). CDR3 sequence reads: CASSGWGQTEKLFF. The CDR3 bases are TGTGCCAGCAGCGGTTGGGGACAGACAGAAAAACTGTTTTTT.

This clone was observed many times. The chain is built from TRBV11-1 and TRBJ2-2, with 7 bases aligning to TRBD1. In germline, CDR1 is SGHAT, CDR2 FQDESV (reference sequence). Unmatched junction bases numbered 5, after V lost 4 bases and J lost 0 bases. The CDR3 runs to 16 residues. In DNA form, the CDR3 reads TGTGCCAGCAGCTCAATGGGACAGTCGAACACCGGGGAGCTGTTTTTT. Translated, it gives CASSSMGQSNTGELFF. The full variable domain, its missing parts supplied by reference TRBV11-1 and TRBJ2-2, is EAEVAQSPRYKITEKSQAVAFWCDPISGHATLYWYRQILGQGPELLVQFQDESVVDDSQLPKDRFSAERLKGVDSTLKIQPAELGDSAMYLCASSSMGQSNTGELFFGEGSRLTVL.

This clone was seen ten or more times. V and J are TRBV5-8 and TRBJ2-7; the D gene is possibly TRBD1 (5 bases). The CDR3 extends over 12 amino acids. V was clipped by 2 bases and J by 6 bases, with 9 bases between them. Germline values: CDR1 SGHTS, CDR2 YDEGEE. The CDR3 DNA reads as TGTGCCAGCAGCTTAAGTAGGGGCGAGCAGTACTTC. It is translated as CASSLSRGEQYF.

There are many counts of this clone. This sequence joins TRBV18 and TRBJ2-7; 8 nucleotides line up with TRBD2. CDR3 length equals 14 residues. The ends lost 0 bases at V and 5 bases at J; junction bases unmatched: 3. CDR1 KGHSH and CDR2 LQKENI come from the germline V gene. CDR3 sequence: CASSPPGLVDEQYF. The CDR3 nucleotides are TGTGCCAGCTCACCACCGGGACTAGTAGACGAGCAGTACTTC. Looking up the rest from reference TRBV18 and TRBJ2-7 gives the full variable domain: NAGVMQNPRHLVRRRGQEARLRCSPMKGHSHVYWYRQLPEEGLKFMVYLQKENIIDESGMPKERFSAEFPKEGPSILRIQQVVRGDSAAYFCASSPPGLVDEQYFGPGTRLTVT.

The rearrangement uses TRBV10-3 and TRBJ2-1; TRBD1 agrees at 8 bases. Germline values: CDR1 ENHRY, CDR2 SYGVKD. CDR3 length: 14 amino acids. The V and J ends lost 6 bases and 3 bases, in that order; junction bases with no gene match: 4. The CDR3 reads CAISMDRDYNEQFF. The CDR3, as DNA: TGTGCCATCAGCATGGACAGGGACTACAATGAGCAGTTCTTC.

This clone appeared many times. The chain couples TRBV4-3 to TRBJ1-2; 7 positions match TRBD1. The germline gives CDR1 LGHNA, CDR2 YSLEER. The CDR3 has 14 residues. The V gene end was trimmed by 0 bases and the J gene end by 7 bases; junction bases not matched to a gene: 5. CDR3 bases: TGCGCCAGCAGCCAAGAATGGGGGGACAGTGGCTACACCTTC. This sequence encodes CASSQEWGDSGYTF.

The table lists this clone with many counts. This chain uses TRBV6-4 with TRBJ2-3; 9 bases match TRBD2. Germline trimming cut 5 bases from V and 5 bases from J; bases unmatched to any gene: 8. Germline CDR1 reads MRHNA; CDR2 reads SNTAGT. The CDR3 has 15 amino acids. The CDR3: CASSQSAGGGDTQYF. CDR3 coding DNA: TGTGCCAGCAGTCAATCAGCGGGAGGCGGAGATACGCAGTATTTT.

This clone was observed many times. The CDR3 reads CASSKLRGQGNTEAFF. The CDR3 DNA is TGTGCCAGCAGCAAACTCAGGGGGCAGGGGAACACTGAAGCTTTCTTT. V is TRBV21-1 and J is TRBJ1-1; the table's D call, TRBD1, was not checked against the DNA. TRBV21-1 is tagged as a pseudogene. The CDR3 contains 16 residues.

This clone was picked up many times. The CDR3 loop reads CASSHSGTDHYEQYF. Here the CDR3 DNA reads TGTGCCAGTTCTCATTCCGGGACAGACCACTACGAGCAGTACTTC. The chain uses TRBV19 and TRBJ2-7, with 7 bases lining up with TRBD1. Germline loops: CDR1 LNHDA, CDR2 SQIVND (reference sequence). V dropped 8 bases and J dropped 3; count of bases not matched to a gene: 13. The CDR3 extends over 15 amino acids.

This clone was seen ten or more times. The chain is built from TRBV5-4 and TRBJ2-5; 8 bases map to TRBD1. Germline CDR1 is SGHNT and CDR2 is YYREEE (reference sequence). After removal of 4 bases from V and 2 bases from J, the junction contained 7 bases not matched to a gene. The CDR3 covers 15 residues. CDR3 DNA sequence: TGTGCCAGCAGCGGCGGACAGGGTCGTCAAGAGACCCAGTACTTC. Protein: CASSGGQGRQETQYF.

This clone was counted many times. The chain combines TRBV29-1 with TRBJ2-3; 7 bases map to TRBD1. After removal of 6 bases from V and 14 bases from J, the junction contained 11 bases not matched to a gene. Germline assignment: CDR1 SQVTM and CDR2 ANQGSEA. The CDR3 covers 11 residues. The CDR3 region is CSVYSRGDRYF. CDR3 DNA: TGCAGCGTGTATAGCAGAGGGGACAGGTATTTT.

There are many counts of this clone. This CDR3 is CASSQQREASNEQFF. The CDR3 DNA reads as TGTGCCAGCAGCCAACAGCGGGAGGCCTCCAATGAGCAGTTCTTC. The chain has TRBV4-2 and TRBJ2-1; the match to TRBD2 covers 9 bases. Germline values: CDR1 LGHNA, CDR2 YNFKEQ. Losses at the gene ends were 2 bases for V and 6 bases for J; bases not matched to a gene: 5. The length of the CDR3 is 15 residues.

The chain joins TRBV30 to TRBJ2-5; the match to TRBD1 covers 9 bases. The end of the DNA aligns better with TRBJ2-7, so the J call may be wrong. This CDR3 has 14 residues. Germline CDR1 is GTSNPN and CDR2 is SVGIG (reference sequence). CDR3 in amino acids: CAWNPGTGRYEQYF. The CDR3, as DNA: TGTGCCTGGAACCCCGGGACAGGGCGGTACGAGCAGTACTTC.

This clone was detected many times. The chain carries TRBV27 and TRBJ2-7; 8 bases match TRBD1. V was pared by 2 bases and J by 3 bases, with 3 bases of the junction left unmatched. The CDR3 has 14 residues. Per the germline V gene, CDR1 is MNHEY and CDR2 is SMNVEV (reference sequence). CDR3 bases: TGTGCCAGCAGTTTACGACAGGGGAACTACGAGCAGTACTTC. Protein: CASSLRQGNYEQYF.

In its sample, this clone was seen many times. The chain links TRBV28 to TRBJ2-6; D is uncertain. The CDR3 extends over 14 amino acids. Deletions cut 10 bases from V and 0 bases from J, with 10 bases between. Germline CDR1 MDHEN, CDR2 SYDVKM. DNA for the CDR3: TGTGCCATCCTACAGAGCTCTGGGGCCAACGTCCTGACTTTC. This encodes CAILQSSGANVLTF.